This T cell receptor beta chain comes out of a study of blood T cell repertoires in COVID-19. Overall study context: COVID-19 samples collected from the United States, Italy and Spain covered acute and convalescent phases.

Original analysis: Amplification with reference gene primers provided the estimates of nucleated cell counts. Measured with immunoSEQ multiplex PCR; TCRdb has only the in-frame clones, and not every one. From that table come the V and J calls and clone size; the DNA was used to work out D and trimming. The profile shows about 260,000 clones, roughly nine tenths of them singletons. Sequences were obtained from PBMCs or T cells enriched from blood (not recorded which). This sequence was found in a woman in her late teens or twenties who had recovered from COVID-19.

The CDR3 DNA is TGTGCCAGCAGCGGAGGGACAGGGCGATCAGATGGCTACACCTTC. As protein: CASSGGTGRSDGYTF. The chain uses TRBV5-6 and TRBJ1-2, with 9 nucleotides matching TRBD1. Germline V CDR1 and CDR2: SGHDT, YYEEEE. The length of the CDR3 is 15 residues. With V trimmed by 4 bases and J by 6 bases, 10 bases remained unmatched.